The sequence of this TCR beta chain was determined in a study of shared clonotypes between healthy human individuals (TCRdb year 2020). At the level of the whole study: The cohort comprised two women and three men aged 18 to 49 years. Different laboratories and diverse techniques were used to prepare libraries and sequence TCR repertoires, to increase sequencing depth and limit assay-specific biases. Each donor's leukapheresis produced roughly between about 0.8 and 10 billion PBMCs. To estimate repertoire size and how much clonotypes are shared between individuals, the study performed deep sequencing of blood TCR repertoires from a few healthy adults. For each donor, three plates each were used for CD4 naive and CD4 memory, two plates were used for CD8 naive, and one plate was used for CD8 memory.

Counted from cysteine to phenylalanine, this CDR3 has 15 amino acids. Only the CDR3 DNA is retained, 45 bases long and in frame from the first base. The germline V gene provides CDR1 MNHEY and CDR2 SVGAGI. Trimming takes 5 bases off V and 8 bases off J; junction bases not matched to a gene: 10. This clone was observed a few times. Its antigen is still unknown. No qualities accompany the bases; no much larger clone lies one base away. Donors were healthy HIV-negative adults with no recently reported acute infections or vaccinations. Every donor was a Caucasian adult residing in Nashville, Tennessee, USA. CD4+ T cells were enriched through magnetic negative selection, after which naive cells were positively selected on CD45RA and the remaining negative fraction served as the memory subset. After blood collection by leukapheresis, PBMCs were isolated using Ficoll-Histopaque density gradient centrifugation and then cryopreserved in the vapor phase of liquid nitrogen. Analytical flow cytometry was used to check the purity and quantity of each magnetically sorted T cell population. From each sorted fraction, genomic DNA was isolated and quantified by UV absorbance on a Nanodrop 2000c.

The paper as a whole reports these results and caveats: Rarefaction of sorted-subset datasets indicated incomplete sequencing despite the large sequencing depth. Larger estimated clonotype richness was generally found for naive subsets than for memory subsets. Based on pairwise subsampling, the degree of clonotype sharing among donors was expected to be affected by sequencing depth. Sampling was restricted to blood, and TCR repertoires in tissue are likely to differ from TCR repertoires in blood. Clonotypes shared by all four sorted-subset donors showed higher generation probabilities than non-shared clonotypes. Because the study included a small number of donors, the genetic and exposure-history diversity represented was limited. When a few donors were compared, the shared fraction of clonotypes was about 5% for naive CD4, about 4% for naive CD8, more than 2% for memory CD4, and about 0.36% for memory CD8.

Using the deep immunoSEQ assay, multiplex PCR amplified TCR CDR3 regions from genomic DNA. Genomic DNA extracted from each cell subset was distributed evenly over all wells of several immunoSEQ 96-well plates, and each plate served as one replicate. For sorted subsets, approximately 190 ng genomic DNA, equal to some 30,000 T cell genomes, was loaded into each replicate PCR. Purified libraries were quantified with a Qubit 3.0 fluorometer, sized on a Bioanalyzer 2100, and re-quantified with the KAPA Library Quantification kit. Every immunoSEQ 96-well plate was sequenced on a dedicated single-read 150-cycle Illumina NextSeq 550 flow cell. The paper's processing steps were these. Because the immunoSEQ output included only junctional sequences and no quality scores, the filtering could not be the same as the filtering used for full-length reads. Sequences were annotated with PyIR, a Python wrapper for IgBLAST v1.9, using IMGT germline references to assign V/J genes and CDR3. Reads were removed for weak V/J assignments (E-value above 1e-6), missing CDR3, stop codons, out-of-frame junctions, or ambiguous translated residues. V3J clonotypes were defined by identical inferred V gene, J gene, and CDR3 amino acid sequence. Percentage overlap between repertoires was calculated by dividing the number of shared unique clonotypes by the size of the smaller repertoire. RTK rarefaction, the Chao1 estimator, and Recon v2.1 estimates of unobserved clonotypes were used to assess repertoire richness. Generation probabilities for all TCRbeta clonotypes obtained by the gDNA method from a handful of donors were computed using OLGA. The table was pulled from immuneACCESS by TCRdb, which kept in-frame rearrangements only. Such tables lose some clones; where checked, under half of the loss comes from unresolved V genes, and the rest has no known cause. V, J and clone size reflect that table, while D and trimming were determined from the DNA. The sample table holds some 980,000 clones, of which 76% were seen once. Together, the top ten hold about 1.5% of the sample.

The V and J genes are TRBV6-5 and TRBJ1-4; 8 central bases correspond to TRBD1. Material for sequencing was memory CD4+ T cells sorted from blood. The cell subset or site label, as the study defines it: CD45RA-negative fraction. The clonotype comes from a man younger than 30 in good health. DNA sequence: TGTGCCAGCAGTAGCTTGGACAGGGTCGGGGAAAAACTGTTTTTT. Translated, it reads CASSSLDRVGEKLFF.